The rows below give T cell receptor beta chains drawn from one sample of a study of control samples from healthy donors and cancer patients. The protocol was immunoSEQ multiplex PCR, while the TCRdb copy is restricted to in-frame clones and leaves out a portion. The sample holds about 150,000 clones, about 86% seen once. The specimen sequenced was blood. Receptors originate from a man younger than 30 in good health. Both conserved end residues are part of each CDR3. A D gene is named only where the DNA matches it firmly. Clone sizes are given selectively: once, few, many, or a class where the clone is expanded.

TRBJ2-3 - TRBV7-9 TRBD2 TGTGCCAGCAGCTTCACGGGACTAGCGGGGGGGCCCGATACGCAGTATTTT CASSFTGLAGGPDTQYF
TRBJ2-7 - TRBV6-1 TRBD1 TGTGCCAGCAGTGAAGGTGCAGGGGGACCCTACGAGCAGTACTTC CASSEGAGGPYEQYF
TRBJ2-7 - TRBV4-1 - TGCGCCAGCAGCCAAAATCCGGGACAAACCTACGAGCAGTACTTC CASSQNPGQTYEQYF
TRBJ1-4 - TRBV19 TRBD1 TGTGCCAGTAGTATACACAGGGGAAATGAAAAACTGTTTTTT CASSIHRGNEKLFF
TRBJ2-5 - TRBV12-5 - TGTGCTAGTGGTTTGGGGGCCGCACCGTCTATAGAGACCCAGTACTTC CASGLGAAPSIETQYF
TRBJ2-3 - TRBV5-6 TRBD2 TGTGCCAGCAGCTTTACTAGCGGGGGGGCTTGGGTAGGGCAGTATTTT CASSFTSGGAWVGQYF
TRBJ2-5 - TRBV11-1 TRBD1 TGTGCCAGCAGCGTCCGGGACAGGGGTTTTGTGACCCAGTACTTC CASSVRDRGFVTQYF
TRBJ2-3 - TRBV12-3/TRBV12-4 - TGTGCCAGCAGCCCCGGGTCAGATACGCAGTATTTT CASSPGSDTQYF
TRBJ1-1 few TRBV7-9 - TGTGCCAGCAGCCTAACGCGGGACGGCCTCTCGGGGGCTTTCTTT CASSLTRDGLSGAFF
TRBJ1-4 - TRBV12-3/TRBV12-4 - TGTGCCAGCAGTTTTGGGGCTAATGAAAAACTGTTTTTT CASSFGANEKLFF
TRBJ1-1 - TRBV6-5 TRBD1 TGTGCCAGCAGTTTTGGTGGTACAGGGGCCACTGAAGCTTTCTTT CASSFGGTGATEAFF
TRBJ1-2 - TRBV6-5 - TGTGCCAGCGCCCGCAGGGTAGATGGCTACACCTTC CASARRVDGYTF
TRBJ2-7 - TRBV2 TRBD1 TGTGCCAGCAGACTGCCGGGACAGGGGTCCTACGAGCAGTACTTC CASRLPGQGSYEQYF
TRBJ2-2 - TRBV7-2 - TGTGCCAGCAGCTTAGCTGACAGATCCGCCGGGGAGCTGTTTTTT CASSLADRSAGELFF
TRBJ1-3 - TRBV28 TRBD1 TGTGCCAGCAGAGCAGGACAGGTGATCTCTGGAAACACCATATATTTT CASRAGQVISGNTIYF
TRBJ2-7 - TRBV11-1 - TGTGCCAGCAGCTTAGAAGCGCGGCTTTACGAGCAGTACTTC CASSLEARLYEQYF